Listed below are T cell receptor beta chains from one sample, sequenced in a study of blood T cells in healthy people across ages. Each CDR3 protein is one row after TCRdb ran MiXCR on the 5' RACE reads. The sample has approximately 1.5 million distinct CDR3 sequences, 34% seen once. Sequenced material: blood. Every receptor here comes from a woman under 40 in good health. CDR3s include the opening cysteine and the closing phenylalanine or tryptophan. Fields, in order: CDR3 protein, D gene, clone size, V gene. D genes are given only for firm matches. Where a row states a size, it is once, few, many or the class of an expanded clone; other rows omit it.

CDR3: CASSLEGLVLTDTQYF
D: .
size: .
V: TRBV7-9

CDR3: CASSPTGAEWQPQHF
D: TRBD1
size: .
V: TRBV6-1

CDR3: CAISESGQGYNYGYTF
D: .
size: few
V: TRBV10-3

CDR3: CSAPKFMNTEAFF
D: .
size: few
V: TRBV20-1

CDR3: CATKGYRGQKETQYF
D: TRBD1
size: few
V: TRBV15

CDR3: CASSQIGLAGARNEQFF
D: TRBD2
size: few
V: TRBV4-1

CDR3: CASSLGREGQFF
D: .
size: .
V: TRBV7-6

CDR3: CASSSLRREDPSERYF
D: .
size: .
V: TRBV7-9

CDR3: CANRTGDYGYTF
D: TRBD1
size: .
V: TRBV2

CDR3: CDSSFHQSTEAFF
D: .
size: .
V: TRBV5-1

CDR3: CASSLVLARLGATQYF
D: .
size: .
V: TRBV5-1

CDR3: CSAYNAAPKNYGYTF
D: .
size: few
V: TRBV20-1

CDR3: CANRRGAVWGYTF
D: .
size: .
V: TRBV6-9

CDR3: CSATTSGKGDTQYF
D: TRBD2
size: .
V: TRBV20-1

CDR3: CASGSRRVIGNEQYF
D: .
size: .
V: TRBV27

CDR3: CASSYSDGELFF
D: .
size: .
V: TRBV6-5

CDR3: CASSQDLGLAGTYNEQFF
D: TRBD2
size: few
V: TRBV3-1

CDR3: CASSYSTSGSNEQFF
D: TRBD2
size: .
V: TRBV6-5

CDR3: CASSRISGSQETQYF
D: .
size: many
V: TRBV4-1

CDR3: CASSVEKAMNTEAFF
D: .
size: .
V: TRBV5-1

CDR3: CASSELAGGYTDTQYF
D: TRBD2
size: .
V: TRBV6-1

CDR3: CASRDTPNQPQHF
D: .
size: .
V: TRBV6-2/TRBV6-3

CDR3: CSAGPRGGTYNEQFF
D: TRBD2
size: .
V: TRBV20-1

CDR3: CAWRDRLTYNEQFF
D: .
size: few
V: TRBV30

CDR3: CSVEAWGQGGYEQYF
D: .
size: many
V: TRBV29-1

CDR3: CASSQEGNWGGALLETQYF
D: .
size: .
V: TRBV4-2

CDR3: CASSILAGLSEQFF
D: .
size: .
V: TRBV19